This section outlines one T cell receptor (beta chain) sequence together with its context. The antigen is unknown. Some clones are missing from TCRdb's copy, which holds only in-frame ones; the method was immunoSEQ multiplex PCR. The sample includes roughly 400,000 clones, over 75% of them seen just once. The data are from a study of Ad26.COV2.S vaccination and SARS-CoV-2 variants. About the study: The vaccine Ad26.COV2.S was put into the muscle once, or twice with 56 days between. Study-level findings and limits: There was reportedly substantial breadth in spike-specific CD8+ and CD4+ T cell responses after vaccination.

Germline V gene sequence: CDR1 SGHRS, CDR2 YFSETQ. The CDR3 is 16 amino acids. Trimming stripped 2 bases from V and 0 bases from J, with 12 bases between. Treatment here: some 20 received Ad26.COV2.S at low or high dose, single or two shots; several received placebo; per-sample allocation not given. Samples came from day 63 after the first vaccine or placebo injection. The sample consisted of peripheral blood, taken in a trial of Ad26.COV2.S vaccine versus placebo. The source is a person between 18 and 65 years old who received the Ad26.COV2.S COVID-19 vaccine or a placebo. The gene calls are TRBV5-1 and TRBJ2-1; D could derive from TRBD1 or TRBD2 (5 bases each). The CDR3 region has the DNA TGCGCCAGCAGCTTCGGGGCGGGTTCCTCCTACAATGAGCAGTTCTTC. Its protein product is CASSFGAGSSYNEQFF.